This entry features one TCR beta chain sequence. Hyperthyroidism of Graves' type that showed no ophthalmopathy progression within 18 months was stable. These patients, aged 18 to 65, had recently diagnosed hyperthyroidism lasting under 2 months. Reasons for excluding patients were uncontrolled infection, other autoimmune disease, pregnancy or lactation. Used for diagnoses were clinical symptoms, serum thyroxine and TRAb, thyroid ultrasound and orbital computed tomography. Amplification targeted TCR beta CDR3 regions from RNA transcripts. The TCR CDR3 first-round RT-PCR relied on the HTBI primer set. MiXCR, applied by TCRdb to the multiplex PCR reads, yields one record per CDR3 protein. The sample carries more than 550,000 distinct CDR3 sequences, 17% recorded once. CDR3 length: 14 residues. Trimming took 2 bases from V and 5 from J, leaving 12 bases between them. CDR1 is MNHEY, CDR2 SVGAGI, per germline.

The data derive from a study of T cells in Graves' hyperthyroidism and ophthalmopathy. Sequencing was carried out using blood. The origin of this receptor is a man aged 50-60 years with Graves' hyperthyroidism. The rearrangement links TRBV6-5 to TRBJ1-1; D gene ambiguous. DNA for the CDR3: TGTGCCAGCAGTTACAGTGGTGAGGGTACTGAAGCTTTCTTT. It translates to CASSYSGEGTEAFF.